These 29 T cell receptor beta chains were all obtained from the same sample, sequenced in a study of blood T cell repertoires in COVID-19. Profiled with immunoSEQ multiplex PCR; TCRdb holds only in-frame clones, not every one. The repertoire consists of approximately 160,000 clones, with approximately 88% occurring once and the leading ten covering less than 3.5%. Source material: peripheral blood. The receptors come from a woman in her fifties or sixties with acute or convalescent COVID-19.

This sequence joins TRBV6-2 or TRBV6-3 and TRBJ1-2; D uncertain. Looked up from germline, CDR1 is MNHEY and CDR2 is SVGEGT. With 6 bases removed from V and 9 bases from J, the gap between germline ends came to 17 bases. The CDR3 totals 13 residues. This chain's CDR3 is CASSPNWRGSYTF. The CDR3, as DNA: TGTGCCAGCAGCCCGAATTGGCGCGGGAGCTACACCTTC.

This chain connects TRBV5-1 to TRBJ2-5, with 9 bases lining up with TRBD1. Germline V CDR1 and CDR2: SGHRS, YFSETQ. The V segment lost 0 bases and the J segment 3 bases; nucleotides outside the gene matches: 6. The CDR3 contains 16 residues. For the CDR3, the DNA is TGCGCCAGCAGCTTGGACGGGACAGGGATCGAAGAGACCCAGTACTTC. It encodes CASSLDGTGIEETQYF. Together with reference TRBV5-1 and TRBJ2-5, the CDR3 gives the full variable domain: KAGVTQTPRYLIKTRGQQVTLSCSPISGHRSVSWYQQTPGQGLQFLFEYFSETQRNKGNFPGRFSGRQFSNSRSEMNVSTLELGDSALYLCASSLDGTGIEETQYFGPGTRLLVL.

The chain has TRBV19 and TRBJ1-2; maybe TRBD1 (6 bases). Per the germline V gene, CDR1 is LNHDA and CDR2 is SQIVND (reference sequence). There are 16 residues in the CDR3. V was trimmed by 6 bases and J by 5 bases, leaving 22 bases between them. In DNA form, the CDR3 reads TGTGCCAGTAGGGCGACGGGGGGGGCTGTATTTTATGGCTACACCTTC. It yields the protein CASRATGGAVFYGYTF.

The genes are TRBV7-9 and TRBJ1-2, with D possibly matching TRBD1 (5 bases). CDR3 length equals 17 residues. V was pared by 0 bases and J by 7 bases, with 21 bases between. CDR1 SEHNR and CDR2 FQNEAQ come from the germline V gene (reference sequence). CDR3 DNA: TGTGCCAGCAGCTTAGCTCCGGTATTGGGGGGATCGATTGGCTACACCTTC. As protein: CASSLAPVLGGSIGYTF. Looking up the rest from reference TRBV7-9 and TRBJ1-2 gives the full variable domain: DTGVSQNPRHKITKRGQNVTFRCDPISEHNRLYWYRQTLGQGPEFLTYFQNEAQLEKSRLLSDRFSAERPKGSFSTLEIQRTEQGDSAMYLCASSLAPVLGGSIGYTFGSGTRLTVV.

This sequence joins TRBV15 and TRBJ1-2; D uncertain. CDR3 size: 14 residues. Between the trimmed V and J ends, which lost 0 bases and 7 bases, there was a span of 12 bases. In germline, CDR1 is LNHNV, CDR2 YYDKDF (reference sequence). CDR3 sequence: CATSRDRSGGGYTF. CDR3 sequence (DNA): TGTGCCACCAGCAGAGATAGGTCTGGAGGTGGCTACACCTTC.

This chain joins TRBV23-1 and TRBJ2-1; no clear D. Being an ORF, TRBV23-1 has a function that is uncertain. This CDR3 has 13 amino acids. Trimming removed 2 bases at V and 2 bases at J, with 4 bases between. CDR3 in amino acids: CASSQTPYNEQFF. DNA of the CDR3: TGCGCCAGCAGTCAAACACCCTACAATGAGCAGTTCTTC.

V is TRBV2 and J is TRBJ1-3; 7 bases are a match to TRBD1. After removal of 7 bases from V and 0 bases from J, the junction contained 3 bases not matched to a gene. Germline V gene sequence: CDR1 SNHLY, CDR2 FYNNEI. The CDR3 is 14 amino acids. Here the CDR3 reads CASKRQGSGNTIYF. Written as DNA, the CDR3 is TGTGCCAGCAAACGACAGGGCTCTGGAAACACCATATATTTT.

The chain is built from TRBV6-2 or TRBV6-3 and TRBJ2-3, with 7 bases fitting TRBD2. The V segment lost 2 bases and the J segment 0 bases; nucleotides outside the gene matches: 2. Germline lookup yields CDR1 MNHEY and CDR2 SVGEGT. The CDR3 totals 15 residues. The CDR3 DNA reads TGTGCCAGCAGTTACGGGGGGGGTAGCACAGATACGCAGTATTTT. It is translated as CASSYGGGSTDTQYF.

This sequence joins TRBV6-1 and TRBJ2-7; 14 bases map to TRBD2. J gave up 0 bases and V 0 bases, and 4 bases lay outside the gene matches. CDR3 length: 18 amino acids. Looked up from germline, CDR1 is MNHNS and CDR2 is SASEGT. DNA for the CDR3: TGTGCCAGCAGTGAAGCGGGACTAGCGGGGGCAAGCTCCTACGAGCAGTACTTC. Encoded protein: CASSEAGLAGASSYEQYF.

The chain recombines TRBV5-4 with TRBJ1-6, with D unresolved. V lost 0 bases and J lost 7, with 11 bases in between. The germline V gene encodes CDR1 SGHNT and CDR2 YYREEE (reference sequence). The CDR3 totals 15 residues. Here the CDR3 DNA reads TGTGCCAGCAGCTTGGACCAACGGGGAAATTCACCCCTCCACTTT. Encoded protein: CASSLDQRGNSPLHF.

At least ten counts were recorded for this clone. The CDR3 DNA reads as TGTGCCAGCGAGGGACTAGGGGAAAAACTGTTTTTT. It codes for CASEGLGEKLFF. This chain uses TRBV7-9 with TRBJ1-4; D perhaps matches TRBD1 (5 bases). The CDR3 contains 12 residues. Germline V lookup: CDR1 SEHNR, CDR2 FQNEAQ (reference sequence). Trimming shortened V by 8 bases and J by 8 bases, and 12 bases separated the two germline ends.

This sequence joins TRBV4-2 and TRBJ1-2; tentative D call: TRBD1 (5 bases). This CDR3 comprises 14 residues. V lost 3 bases and J lost 5, with 13 bases in between. CDR1 LGHNA and CDR2 YNFKEQ come from the germline V gene. The CDR3 sequence is CASSHSGDGYGYTF. The CDR3 DNA reads as TGTGCCAGCAGCCATTCGGGGGATGGATATGGCTACACCTTC.

This chain connects TRBV28 to TRBJ1-2; perhaps TRBD1 as D (5 bases). The CDR3 is 14 amino acids. Germline V gives CDR1 MDHEN, CDR2 SYDVKM. Trimming removed 5 bases from V and 6 bases from J, with 16 bases in between. The CDR3 here is CASSPWGEPHGYTF. CDR3 nucleotides: TGTGCCAGCAGTCCTTGGGGGGAGCCCCATGGCTACACCTTC.

The J gene is TRBJ1-5, the V gene TRBV28, with 10 bases identical to TRBD1. The trim removed 5 bases at V and 0 bases at J, leaving 1 base unmatched. The V gene's germline CDR1 is MDHEN and CDR2 SYDVKM. This CDR3 region has 15 residues. The CDR3 loop reads CASSGQGGSNQPQHF. The CDR3 coding sequence is TGTGCCAGCAGTGGACAGGGGGGTAGCAATCAGCCCCAGCATTTT.

This clone was seen a single time. The chain recombines TRBV19 with TRBJ2-7; 7 nucleotides match TRBD1. Germline V gene sequence: CDR1 LNHDA, CDR2 SQIVND (reference sequence). The ends lost 1 base at V and 7 bases at J; junction bases unmatched: 7. The CDR3 totals 14 residues. The CDR3 bases are TGTGCCAGTAGTATAGTGCCAGGCAGGGGGGAGCAGTACTTC. Protein sequence: CASSIVPGRGEQYF. Complete variable domain (other parts from reference TRBV19 and TRBJ2-7): DGGITQSPKYLFRKEGQNVTLSCEQNLNHDAMYWYRQDPGQGLRLIYYSQIVNDFQKGDIAEGYSVSREKKESFPLTVTSAQKNPTAFYLCASSIVPGRGEQYFGPGTRLTVT.

Concerning this clone: This CDR3 is also generated by other DNA sequences in the sample. The chain has TRBV5-1 and TRBJ2-2; D is unresolved. The CDR3 loop spans 14 amino acids. CDR1 and CDR2 from the germline V gene are SGHRS and YFSETQ. The germline V and J ends were trimmed by 0 bases and 1 base, with 4 bases remaining between them. This CDR3 is CASSLVQNTGELFF. The CDR3 DNA sequence: TGCGCCAGCAGCTTGGTACAGAACACCGGGGAGCTGTTTTTT.

This clone was seen only a few times. Other nucleotide sequences in the sample specify the same CDR3. The V and J genes are TRBV3-1 (or the pseudogene TRBV3-2) and TRBJ1-1; 7 bases fit TRBD1. The CDR3 length is 14 residues. Germline CDR1 is LGHDT and CDR2 is YNNKEL (reference sequence). The ends lost 1 base at V and 2 bases at J; junction bases unmatched: 1. Here the CDR3 DNA reads TGTGCCAGCAGCCAAGGACAGGGCAACACTGAAGCTTTCTTT. Translation: CASSQGQGNTEAFF.

The chain combines TRBV4-3 with TRBJ2-3; D is perhaps TRBD2 (6 bases). There are 13 residues in the CDR3. Per the germline V gene, CDR1 is LGHNA and CDR2 is YSLEER. The ends were cut back, 3 bases at V and 6 bases at J, with 10 bases in the middle. CDR3 DNA: TGCGCCAGCAGCCAGGGGCTAGCGGATACGCAGTATTTT. It codes for CASSQGLADTQYF.

The CDR3 is CAWGQGEYGYTF. The CDR3 nucleotides are TGTGCCTGGGGACAGGGGGAGTATGGCTACACCTTC. The chain is built from TRBV30 and TRBJ1-2; 10 nucleotides align to TRBD1. The trim removed 5 bases at V and 5 bases at J, leaving 2 bases unmatched. In germline, CDR1 is GTSNPN, CDR2 SVGIG (reference sequence). This CDR3 region has 12 residues.

This clone turned up a few times. The chain couples TRBV28 to TRBJ1-2; the D is unclear. The CDR3 totals 11 residues. CDR1 MDHEN and CDR2 SYDVKM come from the germline V gene. The germline V and J ends were trimmed by 6 bases and 2 bases, with 4 bases remaining between them. The CDR3 is CASSINYGYTF. CDR3 bases: TGTGCCAGCAGCATCAACTATGGCTACACCTTC.

CDR3 DNA sequence: TGTGCCAGCAGTTTATTGCGGGAGGGACTTAACAATGAGCAGTTCTTC. Translation gives CASSLLREGLNNEQFF. The rearrangement joins TRBV28 to TRBJ2-1, with 9 positions matching TRBD2. After removal of 1 base from V and 5 bases from J, the junction contained 6 bases not matched to a gene. Germline V gives CDR1 MDHEN, CDR2 SYDVKM. The CDR3 totals 16 residues.

The table lists this clone with a count of one. The V call is TRBV7-8, the J call TRBJ2-2; 8 bases match TRBD1. Germline assignment: CDR1 SGHVS and CDR2 FQNEAQ. CDR3 size: 16 residues. Trimming cost V 5 bases and J 5 bases; bases outside gene matches: 10. CDR3 bases: TGTGCCAGCAGCCTAGGACAGGGAAAGGGAACCGGGGAGCTGTTTTTT. Translation: CASSLGQGKGTGELFF.

Only one count was recorded for this clone. The chain has TRBV2 and TRBJ2-7; 8 nucleotides agree with TRBD1. CDR3 length: 15 residues. From germline, CDR1 is SNHLY and CDR2 FYNNEI. V was pared by 7 bases and J by 1 base, with 9 bases of the junction left unmatched. The CDR3 here is CASTPDRGGSYEQYF. CDR3 DNA: TGTGCCAGCACCCCCGACAGGGGTGGTTCCTACGAGCAGTACTTC. Full variable domain (remainder filled in from reference TRBV2 and TRBJ2-7): EPEVTQTPSHQVTQMGQEVILRCVPISNHLYFYWYRQILGQKVEFLVSFYNNEISEKSEIFDDQFSVERPDGSNFTLKIRSTKLEDSAMYFCASTPDRGGSYEQYFGPGTRLTVT.

V is TRBV6-6 and J is TRBJ1-1; tentatively, D is TRBD1 (5 bases). Germline-derived CDR1 and CDR2 are MNHNY and SVGAGI (reference sequence). V shed 7 bases and J shed 8 bases, with 11 bases lying between them. There are 11 residues in the CDR3. For the CDR3, the DNA is TGTGCCAGCATTCGGGGCTGGGAAGCTTTCTTT. It specifies CASIRGWEAFF.

The V gene is TRBV6-1, the J gene TRBJ2-3; D might be TRBD1 (6 bases). V was pared by 4 bases and J by 3 bases, with 17 bases between. The CDR3 has 16 amino acids. CDR1 is MNHNS, CDR2 SASEGT, per germline. The CDR3 nucleotides are TGTGCCAGCAGTGGGCGAGGGGGTCGTCAAACAGATACGCAGTATTTT. Translation gives CASSGRGGRQTDTQYF.

The genes are TRBV7-2 and TRBJ2-4; 7 nucleotides match TRBD1. The ends lost 4 bases at V and 0 bases at J; junction bases unmatched: 3. Germline-derived CDR1 and CDR2 are SGHTA and FQGNSA. CDR3 length: 15 amino acids. The CDR3: CASSSTGTAKNIQYF. The DNA of the CDR3 is TGTGCCAGCAGCTCGACAGGGACAGCCAAAAACATTCAGTACTTC. Looking up the rest from reference TRBV7-2 and TRBJ2-4 gives the full variable domain: GAGVSQSPSNKVTEKGKDVELRCDPISGHTALYWYRQSLGQGLEFLIYFQGNSAPDKSGLPSDRFSAERTGGSVSTLTIQRTQQEDSAVYLCASSSTGTAKNIQYFGAGTRLSVL.

The rearrangement links TRBV9 to TRBJ2-3; 14 bases fit TRBD2. The CDR3 has 16 amino acids. Germline CDR1 SGDLS, CDR2 YYNGEE. With V trimmed by 3 bases and J by 1 base, 1 base remained unmatched. Here the CDR3 reads CASSGGLAGGTDTQYF. In DNA form, the CDR3 reads TGTGCCAGCAGCGGGGGACTAGCGGGGGGCACAGATACGCAGTATTTT.

This chain joins TRBV5-1 and TRBJ1-6; D might be TRBD1 (5 bases). V was pared by 1 base and J by 7 bases, with 18 bases between. The germline gives CDR1 SGHRS, CDR2 YFSETQ. This CDR3 comprises 17 residues. DNA for the CDR3: TGCGCCAGCAGCTTGTTTGGCCTCGACAGCCGAAATTCACCCCTCCACTTT. Translated: CASSLFGLDSRNSPLHF.

The genes are TRBV19 and TRBJ2-5; 7 bases map to TRBD1. Germline-derived CDR1 and CDR2 are LNHDA and SQIVND (reference sequence). The trim removed 1 base at V and 0 bases at J, leaving 2 bases unmatched. The CDR3 is 15 residues long. The CDR3 bases are TGTGCCAGTAGTATAGGAGGGACAGACCAAGAGACCCAGTACTTC. It yields the protein CASSIGGTDQETQYF.